These T cell receptor beta chains were read from a single sample in a study of blood T cells in healthy people across ages. TCRdb independently ran MiXCR on the 5' RACE reads; one entry per CDR3 protein. The sample includes approximately 1,700,000 distinct CDR3 sequences, 35% to 50% of them seen just once. What was sequenced was blood. The receptors come from a human donor in good health. Each CDR3 is given with its conserved first and last residue. Each record gives: clone size, J gene, D gene, V gene, CDR3 protein, CDR3 DNA. The D gene is left open where the match is weak. Clone size is given for some rows only: seen once, a few or many times, or a class if the clone is expanded.

abundance: few
j_gene: TRBJ2-7
d_gene: .
v_gene: TRBV4-3
CDR3aa: CASSQDTGAPREQYF
CDR3nt: TGCGCCAGCAGCCAAGATACGGGGGCGCCCCGGGAGCAGTACTTC

abundance: few
j_gene: TRBJ2-1
d_gene: TRBD1
v_gene: TRBV14
CDR3aa: CASSLWPGQGTYNEQFF
CDR3nt: TGTGCCAGCAGCCTCTGGCCTGGACAGGGGACCTACAATGAGCAGTTCTTC

abundance: .
j_gene: TRBJ2-1
d_gene: TRBD1
v_gene: TRBV5-1
CDR3aa: CASSDGQGEVGQFF
CDR3nt: TGCGCCAGCAGCGACGGACAGGGTGAGGTCGGGCAGTTCTTC

abundance: .
j_gene: TRBJ2-3
d_gene: .
v_gene: TRBV4-3
CDR3aa: CASSHGDPPETQYF
CDR3nt: TGCGCCAGCAGCCACGGGGACCCCCCGGAGACGCAGTATTTT

abundance: few
j_gene: TRBJ2-1
d_gene: TRBD2
v_gene: TRBV7-7
CDR3aa: CASSRGGHYNEQFF
CDR3nt: TGTGCTAGCTCCCGCGGGGGGCACTACAATGAGCAGTTCTTC

abundance: .
j_gene: TRBJ1-1
d_gene: .
v_gene: TRBV12-3/TRBV12-4
CDR3aa: CASSSRPRRTEAFF
CDR3nt: TGTGCCAGCAGTAGTAGACCCCGAAGGACTGAAGCTTTCTTT

abundance: .
j_gene: TRBJ1-2
d_gene: .
v_gene: TRBV4-3
CDR3aa: CASSQDGGRALGGYTF
CDR3nt: TGCGCCAGCAGCCAAGACGGGGGCAGGGCGCTGGGTGGCTACACCTTC

abundance: .
j_gene: TRBJ1-2
d_gene: .
v_gene: TRBV7-9
CDR3aa: CASTGDVSGGYTF
CDR3nt: TGTGCCAGCACCGGAGACGTTTCCGGGGGCTACACCTTC

abundance: once
j_gene: TRBJ2-1
d_gene: .
v_gene: TRBV5-1
CDR3aa: CASTMDTKETQFF
CDR3nt: TGCGCCAGCACCATGGACACTAAAGAGACCCAGTTCTTC

abundance: .
j_gene: TRBJ2-3
d_gene: .
v_gene: TRBV13
CDR3aa: CASSFATGSDTQYF
CDR3nt: TGTGCCAGCAGCTTCGCCACAGGGTCGGATACGCAGTATTTT

abundance: few
j_gene: TRBJ2-7
d_gene: .
v_gene: TRBV4-2
CDR3aa: CASSREELSYEQYF
CDR3nt: TGTGCCAGCAGCCGCGAAGAACTCTCCTACGAGCAGTACTTC

abundance: .
j_gene: TRBJ1-5
d_gene: .
v_gene: TRBV27
CDR3aa: CASSSPGTPDQPQHF
CDR3nt: TGTGCCAGCAGTTCCCCGGGGACCCCCGATCAGCCCCAGCATTTT

abundance: .
j_gene: TRBJ2-7
d_gene: TRBD1
v_gene: TRBV6-1
CDR3aa: CASNVDRVPSYEQYF
CDR3nt: TGTGCCAGCAATGTGGACAGGGTCCCTAGCTACGAGCAGTACTTC

abundance: .
j_gene: TRBJ2-7
d_gene: TRBD1
v_gene: TRBV20-1
CDR3aa: CSATPRDRDSYEQYF
CDR3nt: TGCAGTGCTACTCCCCGGGACAGGGACTCCTACGAGCAGTACTTC

abundance: once
j_gene: TRBJ2-5
d_gene: .
v_gene: TRBV12-3/TRBV12-4
CDR3aa: CASSGSRVLSAQETQYF
CDR3nt: TGTGCCAGCAGTGGGAGTCGGGTCTTGTCAGCTCAAGAGACCCAGTACTTC

abundance: .
j_gene: TRBJ2-2
d_gene: .
v_gene: TRBV29-1
CDR3aa: CSAPGGTGELFF
CDR3nt: TGCAGCGCTCCAGGAGGTACCGGGGAGCTGTTTTTT